This TCR beta chain is from a study of blood T cell repertoires in COVID-19. Overall study context: The origin of the acute and convalescent COVID-19 samples was the United States, Italy and Spain. T cells, B-cell-depleted T cells, or PBMCs supplied cDNA or gDNA.

Method: immunoSEQ multiplex PCR; TCRdb's copy keeps in-frame clones and lacks some. The table includes under 130,000 clones, roughly 80% detected once. The germline V gene has CDR1 LGHDT and CDR2 YNNKEL (reference sequence). V trimming: 2 bases; J trimming: 4 bases; junction bases outside the gene matches: 0. CDR3 size: 14 residues. The sample was peripheral blood. This TCR derives from a man aged 65 to 79 with active or convalescent COVID-19. The chain has TRBV3-1 (or the pseudogene TRBV3-2) and TRBJ2-1; 9 bases are shared with TRBD2. The CDR3 reads CASSQLAGYNEQFF. CDR3 DNA: TGTGCCAGCAGCCAACTAGCGGGATACAATGAGCAGTTCTTC.